A selection of T cell receptor beta chains follows, all from one sample in a study of metastatic and nonmetastatic thyroid tumors. TCRdb recomputed clones from the PCR reads via MiXCR. This sample has about 39,000 clones; roughly an eighth occur once, and the top ten carry around 9%. Sequenced sample: blood. The receptors here all came from a male donor with papillary thyroid cancer or a benign thyroid nodule (not recorded which). Some clones in this sample may be carry-over from other donors' samples. Both conserved end residues are part of each CDR3. The order of the fields is J gene, clone size, D gene, V gene, CDR3 DNA, CDR3 protein. D genes are given only for firm matches. Only some rows state a clone size, as once, few, many or a class for expanded clones.

TRBJ2-2 - - TRBV3-1 TGTGCCAGCAGCCAAGGAGGGGGTTTCACCGGGGAGCTGTTTTTT CASSQGGGFTGELFF
TRBJ2-7 many TRBD2 TRBV7-9 TGTGCCAGCAGCTTAGCTAGCGGGGGCTCCTACGAGCAGTACTTC CASSLASGGSYEQYF
TRBJ1-1 many - TRBV6-1 TGTGCCAGCATAGGTTGGGACAACACTGAAGCTTTCTTT CASIGWDNTEAFF
TRBJ2-3 - - TRBV30 TGTGCCTGCCCCAGGCTTTTAAGCACAGATACGCAGTATTTT CACPRLLSTDTQYF
TRBJ2-1 many TRBD2 TRBV24-1 TGTGCCACCAGTGACCCTGCTTTAGCGGGAGGGCAGTACAATGAGCAGTTCTTC CATSDPALAGGQYNEQFF
TRBJ1-4 many - TRBV7-2 TGTGCCAGCAGCCTCAGGGTATTGGGTACCAATGAAAAACTGTTTTTT CASSLRVLGTNEKLFF
TRBJ1-3 - - TRBV6-2/TRBV6-3 TGTGCCAGCAGTTCTCGGGGAGAGGGGCAATCCGGAAACACCATATATTTT CASSSRGEGQSGNTIYF
TRBJ1-1 - - TRBV4-1 TGCGCCAGCAGCCGAGGGGGTGTGAACACTGAAGCTTTCTTT CASSRGGVNTEAFF
TRBJ2-7 medium-sized - TRBV6-1 TGTGCCAGCAGAACCACAGCCTACGAGCAGTACTTC CASRTTAYEQYF
TRBJ2-3 many - TRBV20-1 TGCAGTGCTATACAGGGGACTGGCACAGATACGCAGTATTTT CSAIQGTGTDTQYF
TRBJ1-4 - TRBD1 TRBV12-3/TRBV12-4 TGTGCCAGCAGTTTAATGGACAGGGGGTCCGAAAAACTGTTTTTT CASSLMDRGSEKLFF
TRBJ1-1 many - TRBV7-2 TGTGCCAGCAGCTTACCCCGGGCAGGGAGGACTGAAGCTTTCTTT CASSLPRAGRTEAFF
TRBJ1-6 - - TRBV11-2 TGTGCCAGCAGCTTAGAAACAGGTTTTAGATCACCCCTCCACTTT CASSLETGFRSPLHF
TRBJ2-7 few TRBD2 TRBV24-1 TGTGCCACCAACGTAGCGGGAGGGCCGTGGTATCAGTACTTC CATNVAGGPWYQYF
TRBJ1-1 many TRBD1 TRBV25-1 TGTGCCAGCAGTGGTCCGGGACAGTTGGTAGCTTTCTTT CASSGPGQLVAFF
TRBJ2-5 many - TRBV6-2/TRBV6-3 TGTGCCAGCAGTCTCTTGGGGGGGCTGAGTGAGACCCAGTACTTC CASSLLGGLSETQYF
TRBJ1-2 many TRBD1 TRBV4-1 TGCGCCAGCAGCCGCCACAGGGGGCGGCGGGATTATGGCTACACCTTC CASSRHRGRRDYGYTF